This T cell receptor beta chain stems from a study of OX40 agonist ivuxolimab in advanced cancers. Germline loops: CDR1 SGHNT, CDR2 YENEEA. V was trimmed by 0 bases and J by 7 bases, leaving 17 bases between them. The CDR3 runs 16 residues. Clones were read by immunoSEQ multiplex PCR, and TCRdb kept only the in-frame ones, dropping some. The sample has 85,000 to 95,000 clones; about 91% are singletons. The chain carries TRBV11-3 and TRBJ2-3, with D perhaps being TRBD1 or TRBD2 (6 bases each). The source material was CD4+ or CD8+ T cells sorted from blood, sampled in a trial of the OX40 agonist ivuxolimab. The sequence came from an adult with an advanced solid tumor such as melanoma, head and neck, liver or kidney cancer. The CDR3 DNA reads as TGTGCCAGCAGCTTAGATGGGGGCGGGATAGGAAATACGCAGTATTTT. The encoded protein is CASSLDGGGIGNTQYF.